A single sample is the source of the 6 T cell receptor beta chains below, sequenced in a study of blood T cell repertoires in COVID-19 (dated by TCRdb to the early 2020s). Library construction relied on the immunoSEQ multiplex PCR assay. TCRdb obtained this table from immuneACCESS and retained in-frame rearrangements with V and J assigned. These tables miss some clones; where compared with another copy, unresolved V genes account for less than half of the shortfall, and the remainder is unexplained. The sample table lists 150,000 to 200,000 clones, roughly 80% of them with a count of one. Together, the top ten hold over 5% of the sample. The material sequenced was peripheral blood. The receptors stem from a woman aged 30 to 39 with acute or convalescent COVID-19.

The CDR3 sequence: CASSRRFRVNTEAFF. DNA of the CDR3: TGTGCCAGCTCACGGAGATTCAGGGTGAACACTGAAGCTTTCTTT. The chain has TRBV18 and TRBJ1-1; D may be TRBD1 (5 bases). Germline assignment: CDR1 KGHSH and CDR2 LQKENI. The CDR3 runs to 15 residues. V lost 4 bases and J lost 0, with 12 bases in between.

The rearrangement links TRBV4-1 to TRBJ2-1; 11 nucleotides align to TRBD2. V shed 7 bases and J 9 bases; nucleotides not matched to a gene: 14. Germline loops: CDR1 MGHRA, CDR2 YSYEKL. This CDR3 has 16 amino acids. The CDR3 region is CASNGLTSGGGGEQFF. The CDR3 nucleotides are TGCGCCAGCAACGGACTTACTAGCGGGGGAGGGGGTGAGCAGTTCTTC.

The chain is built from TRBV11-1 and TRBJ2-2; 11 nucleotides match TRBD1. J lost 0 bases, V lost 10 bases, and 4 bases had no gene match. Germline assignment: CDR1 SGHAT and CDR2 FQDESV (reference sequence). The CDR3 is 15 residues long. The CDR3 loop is CATPGQGANTGELFF. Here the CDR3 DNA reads TGTGCCACCCCGGGACAGGGGGCGAACACCGGGGAGCTGTTTTTT.

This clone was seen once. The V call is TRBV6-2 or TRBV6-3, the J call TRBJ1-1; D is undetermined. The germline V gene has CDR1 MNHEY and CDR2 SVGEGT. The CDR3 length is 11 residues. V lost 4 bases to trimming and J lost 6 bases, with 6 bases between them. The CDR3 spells CASSSRAEAFF. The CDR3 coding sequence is TGTGCCAGCAGTTCCCGGGCTGAAGCTTTCTTT.

The CDR3 sequence is CASSPGDYVNTEAFF. CDR3 in DNA: TGTGCCAGCAGCCCAGGGGACTATGTGAACACTGAAGCTTTCTTT. The chain has TRBV7-6 and TRBJ1-1; D may be TRBD1 (6 bases). This CDR3 contains 15 residues. Germline V CDR1 and CDR2: SGHVS, FNYEAQ. Trimming left V 5 bases short and J 0 bases short, with 13 bases between.

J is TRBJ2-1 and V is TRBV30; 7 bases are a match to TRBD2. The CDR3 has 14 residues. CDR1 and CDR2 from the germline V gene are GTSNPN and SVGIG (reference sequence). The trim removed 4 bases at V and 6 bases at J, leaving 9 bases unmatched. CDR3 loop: CAWTRTRGRNEQFF. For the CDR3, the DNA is TGTGCCTGGACCAGGACTAGGGGCCGCAATGAGCAGTTCTTC.